A single sample gave rise to the 18 T cell receptor beta chains below, sequenced in a study of T cells in localized non-small cell lung cancer. This table comes from immunoSEQ multiplex PCR, and its TCRdb copy is limited to in-frame clones, with some not included. The table includes 25,000 to 30,000 clones, more than 85% detected once. The sequenced sample was peripheral blood, obtained before any cancer treatment. Source of these receptors: a female donor aged 60 or older with stage I lung adenocarcinoma.

In this sample, this clone turned up a few times. The chain combines TRBV18 with TRBJ1-5; no clear D. The CDR3 covers 12 residues. Germline V CDR1 and CDR2: KGHSH, LQKENI. Trimming pared 4 bases from V and 3 bases from J, leaving 4 bases between. Here the CDR3 reads CASSRDNQPQHF. The CDR3 DNA follows: TGTGCCAGCTCACGGGACAATCAGCCCCAGCATTTT. The whole variable domain, filled in from reference TRBV18 and TRBJ1-5, reads NAGVMQNPRHLVRRRGQEARLRCSPMKGHSHVYWYRQLPEEGLKFMVYLQKENIIDESGMPKERFSAEFPKEGPSILRIQQVVRGDSAAYFCASSRDNQPQHFGDGTRLSIL.

The V gene is TRBV18, the J gene TRBJ2-1; TRBD1 aligns across 10 bases. Germline CDR1 is KGHSH and CDR2 is LQKENI. Germline trimming cut 3 bases from V and 4 bases from J; bases unmatched to any gene: 0. The CDR3 spans 14 residues. CDR3: CASSPGQGYNEQFF. CDR3 nucleotides: TGTGCCAGCTCACCGGGACAGGGGTACAATGAGCAGTTCTTC.

The gene calls are TRBV6-1 and TRBJ2-7; D is unclear. Germline V gene lookup returns CDR1 MNHNS and CDR2 SASEGT. This CDR3 spans 12 amino acids. Deletions cut 7 bases from V and 1 base from J, with 8 bases between. CDR3 amino acids: CASTHGSYEQYF. CDR3 coding DNA: TGTGCCAGCACCCACGGTTCCTACGAGCAGTACTTC.

The V and J genes are TRBV5-1 and TRBJ2-5; D gene uncertain. Germline V gene lookup returns CDR1 SGHRS and CDR2 YFSETQ. This CDR3 contains 15 residues. The ends were cut back, 0 bases at V and 2 bases at J, with 11 bases in the middle. The CDR3 DNA is TGCGCCAGCAGCTTGGCTACAGAACTACAAGAGACCCAGTACTTC. Translation gives CASSLATELQETQYF.

The rearrangement links TRBV7-2 to TRBJ2-2; no clear D gene. The CDR3 extends over 15 amino acids. Trimming cost V 6 bases and J 1 base, with 12 bases left between them. CDR1 and CDR2 from the germline V gene are SGHTA and FQGNSA. In DNA form, the CDR3 reads TGTGCCAGCAGTCGATCAACGGTGAACACCGGGGAGCTGTTTTTT. Translation gives CASSRSTVNTGELFF.

The CDR3 bases are TGTGCCAGCCAACGACAGGGGGGGACTGAAGCTTTCTTT. The encoded protein is CASQRQGGTEAFF. The rearrangement joins TRBV27 to TRBJ1-1, with TRBD1 matching 9 bases. J lost 5 bases, V lost 8 bases, and 6 bases had no gene match. The CDR3 loop spans 13 amino acids. Germline V gene lookup returns CDR1 MNHEY and CDR2 SMNVEV (reference sequence).

V gene TRBV9 combines with J gene TRBJ2-5; D might be TRBD2 (6 bases). Germline-derived CDR1 and CDR2 are SGDLS and YYNGEE. This CDR3 has 17 residues. V shed 2 bases and J shed 3 bases, with 20 bases lying between them. In DNA form, the CDR3 reads TGTGCCAGCAGCGTTGGGACCGTAAGTGGGGGGAAAGAGACCCAGTACTTC. Translation: CASSVGTVSGGKETQYF.

The rearrangement uses TRBV7-9 and TRBJ1-6; 10 nucleotides align to TRBD1. The length of the CDR3 is 14 residues. Germline CDR1 SEHNR, CDR2 FQNEAQ (reference sequence). V dropped 1 base and J dropped 11; count of bases not matched to a gene: 2. The CDR3 bases are TGTGCCAGCAGCTTAGGGGACAGGGGTACACCCCTCCACTTT. Translating it yields CASSLGDRGTPLHF.

V usage is TRBV7-6 and J usage is TRBJ1-2; possibly TRBD1 for D (6 bases). Germline V gene data show CDR1 as SGHVS and CDR2 as FNYEAQ. The CDR3 runs 13 residues. Trimming left V 5 bases short and J 8 bases short, with 15 bases between. The CDR3 region is CASSRDRTAGYTF. The CDR3 DNA reads as TGTGCCAGCAGCAGAGACAGGACTGCGGGCTACACCTTC.

CDR3 in DNA: TGCGCCAGCAGCTTGCAGGGGCCCAATGAGCAGTTCTTC. Its protein product is CASSLQGPNEQFF. J is TRBJ2-1 and V is TRBV5-1, with D possibly TRBD1 on 6 matching bases. This CDR3 has 13 residues. Germline loops: CDR1 SGHRS, CDR2 YFSETQ. Trimming removed 1 base at V and 6 bases at J, with 8 bases between.

V usage is TRBV28 and J usage is TRBJ2-5; D is unresolved. The CDR3 covers 11 residues. The V end was cut by 10 bases, the J end by 3 bases, with 9 bases between. CDR1 and CDR2 (germline): MDHEN, SYDVKM. The CDR3 region has the DNA TGTGCCACACGGATAGAAGAGACCCAGTACTTC. Translated: CATRIEETQYF.

This clone was seen only a few times. The chain combines TRBV10-3 with TRBJ2-2; D perhaps matches TRBD2 (6 bases). V dropped 8 bases and J dropped 1 base, with 8 bases sitting between them. Germline assignment: CDR1 ENHRY and CDR2 SYGVKD. CDR3 length: 13 residues. The chain's CDR3 is CAIGGQNTGELFF. In DNA form, the CDR3 reads TGTGCCATCGGAGGGCAGAACACCGGGGAGCTGTTTTTT.

CDR3 sequence (DNA): TGTGCCAGTAGTCTCCTCGGACCCCAAAGCACAGATACGCAGTATTTT. This sequence encodes CASSLLGPQSTDTQYF. V gene TRBV19 combines with J gene TRBJ2-3, with unresolved D. The CDR3 runs to 16 residues. Germline values: CDR1 LNHDA, CDR2 SQIVND (reference sequence). V lost 5 bases and J lost 0, with 15 bases in between.

DNA of the CDR3: TGCGCCAGCAAGGGTAGGGGAGAGACCCAGTACTTC. It specifies CASKGRGETQYF. V is TRBV5-1 and J is TRBJ2-5; D is possibly TRBD1 (5 bases). Germline CDR1 is SGHRS and CDR2 is YFSETQ. Trimming removed 6 bases from V and 4 bases from J, with 10 bases in between. The CDR3 has 12 residues.

This chain uses TRBV30 with TRBJ1-1; the match to TRBD1 covers 7 bases. The CDR3 length is 13 residues. The trim removed 2 bases at V and 6 bases at J, leaving 6 bases unmatched. Germline assignment: CDR1 GTSNPN and CDR2 SVGIG (reference sequence). CDR3 coding DNA: TGTGCCTGGAGTCCCTCCGGGACAGCTGAAGCTTTCTTT. Translating gives CAWSPSGTAEAFF.

The rearrangement links TRBV9 to TRBJ2-1, with D maybe TRBD1 (6 bases). The germline CDR1 and CDR2 sequences are SGDLS and YYNGEE. The length of the CDR3 is 15 residues. The V and J ends lost 2 bases and 2 bases respectively, with 11 bases between them. As DNA, the CDR3 is TGTGCCAGCAGCGTGGGGGCTGCTACCTACAATGAGCAGTTCTTC. It yields the protein CASSVGAATYNEQFF.

This clone was detected once. The V gene is TRBV10-3, the J gene TRBJ1-1; tentative D call: TRBD1 (5 bases). CDR3 length: 15 amino acids. V shed 2 bases and J shed 4 bases, with 14 bases lying between them. The germline CDR1 and CDR2 sequences are ENHRY and SYGVKD. The CDR3 sequence: CAISERKGPFTEAFF. CDR3 in DNA: TGTGCCATCAGTGAGAGAAAGGGGCCATTCACTGAAGCTTTCTTT.

This clone is a singleton in its sample. This sequence joins TRBV4-1 and TRBJ2-2, with D unresolved. Trimming removed 1 base from V and 7 bases from J, with 10 bases in between. The CDR3 sequence is 14 residues long. Germline V lookup: CDR1 MGHRA, CDR2 YSYEKL. The CDR3, as DNA: TGCGCCAGCAGCCAAGTTCTCTGGTACGGGGAGCTGTTTTTT. Protein: CASSQVLWYGELFF.